This TCR beta chain stems from a study of CD8+ T cells in alopecia areata. Study as a whole: Dosing with tofacitinib proceeded for 6 to 18 months, followed by 6 months off drug.

It was cDNA, reverse transcribed from extracted RNA, that served as the sequencing template. TCRdb keeps only in-frame clones here, not all; method: immunoSEQ multiplex PCR. The data show about 190,000 clones, 59% seen once. V lost 7 bases and J lost 2, with 11 bases in between. This CDR3 spans 13 amino acids. From germline, CDR1 is SNHLY and CDR2 FYNNEI. V and J are TRBV2 and TRBJ1-1; D remains unclear. This clonotype was obtained from a human donor with alopecia areata. This specimen consisted of CD4+ T cells sorted from blood, obtained at week 0. The CDR3 sequence: CASIRLPNTEAFF. CDR3 coding DNA: TGTGCCAGCATTAGACTTCCAAACACTGAAGCTTTCTTT.